This paragraph reports one T cell receptor beta chain. One end of the junction is discordant with germline, which a read error may explain. Whoever was chosen for sequencing had shown CD8+CD57+ cell expansion by flow cytometry. Patients, without exception, had severe acquired aplastic anemia. The data originate from a study of CD8+CD57+ T cells in acquired aplastic anemia. CDR3 and TCR beta VDJ profiling relied on genomic DNA as the template. Each CDR3 protein gets one entry after TCRdb re-called the reads with MiXCR. This sample yields 200,000 to 300,000 distinct CDR3 sequences, of which approximately 82% are seen a single time; 40% to 55% belongs to the top ten. The clonotype originates from a human donor with aplastic anemia. The sequencing input was sorted CD4+, CD8+, or CD8+CD57+ T cells (not recorded which) from PBMCs.

Here the CDR3 DNA reads TGTGCCACCAGCTTAGGCAGAGAGCCCGAGACCCAGTACTTC. It translates to CATSLGREPETQYF. V gene TRBV7-2 combines with J gene TRBJ2-5, with no clear D. This CDR3 has 14 residues. From germline, CDR1 is SGHTA and CDR2 FQGNSA.